The entry below gives a single T cell receptor beta chain sequence along with its context. The antigen remains undetermined. This specimen belongs to a study of cytomegalovirus exposure and HLA in healthy donors. Points from the study as a whole: On later analysis, the bulk of CMV-associated TCR beta chains appeared to be HLA-restricted. In vitro, a few CMV-associated chains proved specific for CMV antigens.

The PCR contained 60 Vbeta and 13 Jbeta primers. Under the authors' procedure: Some 10 million of the approximately 80 million unique TCR beta chains counted in a later analysis were shared. TCRdb's table, derived via immunoSEQ multiplex PCR, lists solely in-frame clones and lacks some. V and J calls and clone size come straight from that table; D and trimming were deduced from the DNA. The data contain under 300,000 clones, roughly 81% of them singletons. The CDR3 is made up of 15 amino acids. CDR1 and CDR2 from the germline V gene are LGHNT and FRNRAP. V trimming: 2 bases; J trimming: 5 bases; junction bases outside the gene matches: 7.

The clonotype comes from a woman in her thirties or forties in good health and CMV-seropositive. Sample: PBMCs. The chain combines TRBV12-5 with TRBJ2-7, with 9 bases that match TRBD1. Here the CDR3 reads CASGLSRQGENEQYF. CDR3 DNA sequence: TGTGCTAGTGGTTTGTCTCGACAGGGGGAGAACGAGCAGTACTTC.